This section outlines one T cell receptor beta chain sequence together with its context. From germline, CDR1 is SGHTA and CDR2 FQGTGA. V was trimmed by 1 base and J by 0 bases, leaving 9 bases between them. The CDR3 totals 16 residues. These data come from a study of blood T cell repertoires in COVID-19. Study at large: Italy, Spain and the United States were the sources of the convalescent and acute COVID-19 samples.

As originally analysed: Estimated nucleated cell counts came from reference gene primer amplification. Some clones are missing from TCRdb's copy, which holds only in-frame ones; the method was immunoSEQ multiplex PCR. For V, J and clone size, that table is used; D and trimming come from the DNA. The table has 250,000 to 300,000 clones, 65% to 85% seen once. Sequences were obtained from peripheral blood. The chain joins TRBV7-3 to TRBJ2-2, with D possibly TRBD2 on 5 matching bases. The sequence was collected from a man aged 80 or over with acute or convalescent COVID-19. DNA for the CDR3: TGTGCCAGCAGCTTAAGCGTTAGCGCGAACACCGGGGAGCTGTTTTTT. Its protein product is CASSLSVSANTGELFF.